One and the same sample provided the 32 T cell receptor beta chains below, sequenced in a study of siplizumab effects on memory and regulatory T cells (dated by TCRdb to about 2019). The receptor library was made with the immunoSEQ multiplex PCR assay. This is the immuneACCESS table as TCRdb keeps it, with only in-frame sequences that have V and J called. A part of the clones is gone; compared with another copy, unresolved V genes explain less than half, and the rest is unexplained. The table for this sample lists approximately 52,000 clones; roughly 97% of them were counted only once. Under 0.7% of the sample is in the top ten clones. Sequenced material: naive CD4+ T cells sorted from blood. This specimen's cell subset or site label, interpreted: unstimulated naive T cells. The receptors come from a human donor in good health.

This chain joins TRBV6-1 and TRBJ2-5; 8 nucleotides agree with TRBD1. This CDR3 has 15 amino acids. CDR1 MNHNS and CDR2 SASEGT come from the germline V gene. V lost 6 bases to trimming and J lost 4 bases; unmatched junction nucleotides: 10. The CDR3 spells CASRGQGFYRETQYF. In nucleotides, the CDR3 is TGTGCCAGCAGAGGACAGGGTTTTTACCGAGAGACCCAGTACTTC.

This chain connects TRBV30 to TRBJ2-1; D is ambiguous. The ends were cut back, 0 bases at V and 5 bases at J, with 8 bases in the middle. The CDR3 runs 13 residues. CDR1 and CDR2 from the germline V gene are GTSNPN and SVGIG (reference sequence). CDR3 region: CAWSVSRDNEQFF. The CDR3 DNA follows: TGTGCCTGGAGTGTAAGTAGGGACAATGAGCAGTTCTTC.

The gene calls are TRBV18 and TRBJ2-7; 7 bases are a match to TRBD1. Germline V gene lookup returns CDR1 KGHSH and CDR2 LQKENI. The CDR3 has 16 residues. V dropped 3 bases and J dropped 1; count of bases not matched to a gene: 9. CDR3 sequence: CASSPTEIQGSYEQYF. Here the CDR3 DNA reads TGTGCCAGCTCACCGACCGAGATACAGGGGTCCTACGAGCAGTACTTC.

The CDR3 here is CASSQAAGRQNTEAFF. In DNA, the CDR3 is TGCGCCAGCAGCCAAGCGGCAGGCCGGCAGAACACTGAAGCTTTCTTT. V usage is TRBV4-3 and J usage is TRBJ1-1; no firm D call. Germline CDR1 reads LGHNA; CDR2 reads YSLEER. Trimming removed 1 base from V and 1 base from J, with 13 bases in between. There are 16 residues in the CDR3.

The rearrangement joins TRBV29-1 to TRBJ2-6, with no clear D. Trimming left V 2 bases short and J 3 bases short, with 11 bases between. CDR1 SQVTM and CDR2 ANQGSEA come from the germline V gene. The CDR3 contains 15 residues. The CDR3 loop reads CSVESGLGGANVLTF. For the CDR3, the DNA is TGCAGCGTTGAAAGTGGGCTTGGTGGGGCCAACGTCCTGACTTTC. Complete variable domain (other parts from reference TRBV29-1 and TRBJ2-6): SAVISQKPSRDICQRGTSLTIQCQVDSQVTMMFWYRQQPGQSLTLIATANQGSEATYESGFVIDKFPISRPNLTFSTLTVSNMSPEDSSIYLCSVESGLGGANVLTFGAGSRLTVL.

The CDR3: CASSLALAGANEQFF. The CDR3 DNA follows: TGCGCCAGCAGCTTGGCACTAGCGGGAGCCAATGAGCAGTTCTTC. The J gene is TRBJ2-1, the V gene TRBV5-1; 11 bases align to TRBD2. The length of the CDR3 is 15 residues. V was pared by 0 bases and J by 6 bases, with 2 bases of the junction left unmatched. Germline CDR1 SGHRS, CDR2 YFSETQ. Filled out from reference TRBV5-1 and TRBJ2-1, the complete variable domain reads KAGVTQTPRYLIKTRGQQVTLSCSPISGHRSVSWYQQTPGQGLQFLFEYFSETQRNKGNFPGRFSGRQFSNSRSEMNVSTLELGDSALYLCASSLALAGANEQFFGPGTRLTVL.

This chain joins TRBV5-1 and TRBJ1-1; TRBD1 aligns across 7 bases. With 4 bases clipped from V and 1 base from J, the junction kept 7 bases outside the gene matches. This CDR3 is built from 15 residues. Germline values: CDR1 SGHRS, CDR2 YFSETQ. CDR3 bases: TGCGCCAGCAGCCAAACAGGGGTGGGGAACACTGAAGCTTTCTTT. Translating gives CASSQTGVGNTEAFF. Full variable domain (missing parts from reference TRBV5-1 and TRBJ1-1): KAGVTQTPRYLIKTRGQQVTLSCSPISGHRSVSWYQQTPGQGLQFLFEYFSETQRNKGNFPGRFSGRQFSNSRSEMNVSTLELGDSALYLCASSQTGVGNTEAFFGQGTRLTVV.

The chain employs TRBV6-9 and TRBJ1-5; D unresolved. Germline CDR1 reads MNHGY; CDR2 reads SVAAGI. Trimming shortened V by 3 bases and J by 2 bases, and 8 bases separated the two germline ends. This CDR3 is built from 14 residues. In DNA form, the CDR3 reads TGTGCCAGCAGTTACAGGCGGGGCAATCAGCCCCAGCATTTT. Its translation: CASSYRRGNQPQHF.

The gene calls are TRBV4-1 and TRBJ1-1; D ambiguous. The V gene lost 1 base and the J gene lost 0 bases, with 12 bases spanning the gap. Germline V lookup: CDR1 MGHRA, CDR2 YSYEKL. This CDR3 is 16 amino acids long. The CDR3: CASSQGEIVMNTEAFF. CDR3 DNA sequence: TGCGCCAGCAGCCAAGGGGAAATAGTCATGAACACTGAAGCTTTCTTT.

CDR3 sequence reads: CASSPQGPYEQYF. Here the CDR3 DNA reads TGTGCCAGTAGTCCTCAGGGGCCCTACGAGCAGTACTTC. This chain joins TRBV19 and TRBJ2-7, with D possibly TRBD1 on 6 matching bases. V lost 5 bases to trimming and J lost 2 bases, with 10 bases between them. The CDR3 is 13 residues long. Germline V gene data show CDR1 as LNHDA and CDR2 as SQIVND (reference sequence).

The V and J genes are TRBV4-3 and TRBJ2-1, with D possibly TRBD2 on 5 matching bases. V shed 2 bases and J shed 6 bases, with 17 bases lying between them. The CDR3 totals 16 residues. Germline values: CDR1 LGHNA, CDR2 YSLEER. CDR3 amino acids: CASSQNQLVASNEQFF. The DNA for the CDR3 is TGCGCCAGCAGCCAAAATCAACTAGTAGCTTCCAATGAGCAGTTCTTC.

The rearrangement links TRBV15 to TRBJ1-5; D possibly corresponds to TRBD1 (5 bases). Trimming shortened V by 0 bases and J by 5 bases, and 11 bases separated the two germline ends. This CDR3 comprises 15 residues. Germline V gene data show CDR1 as LNHNV and CDR2 as YYDKDF (reference sequence). Written as DNA, the CDR3 is TGTGCCACCAGCAGAGAGGGGGGGTTCCATCAGCCCCAGCATTTT. Encoded protein: CATSREGGFHQPQHF. Complete variable domain (other parts from reference TRBV15 and TRBJ1-5): DAMVIQNPRYQVTQFGKPVTLSCSQTLNHNVMYWYQQKSSQAPKLLFHYYDKDFNNEADTPDNFQSRRPNTSFCFLDIRSPGLGDTAMYLCATSREGGFHQPQHFGDGTRLSIL.

J is TRBJ2-7 and V is TRBV30, with TRBD1 matching over 11 bases. The CDR3 has 15 amino acids. Germline CDR1 and CDR2: GTSNPN and SVGIG (reference sequence). J lost 2 bases, V lost 1 base, and 4 bases had no gene match. For the CDR3, the DNA is TGTGCCTGGAGTGCAGGGGACAGGGGGACCTACGAGCAGTACTTC. Amino acid sequence: CAWSAGDRGTYEQYF.

A note on this clone: Germline and junction disagree at one end, which may indicate a read error. This rearrangement joins TRBV7-3 to TRBJ2-3, with 7 bases that match TRBD2. The CDR3 runs 13 residues. Germline assignment: CDR1 SGHTA and CDR2 FQGTGA. CDR3 sequence: CASSTTSKDTQYF. The CDR3 DNA sequence: TGTGCCAGCAGCACGACTAGCAAAGATACGCAGTATTTT.

This clone was counted a single time. The chain combines TRBV5-1 with TRBJ2-1, with 9 bases aligning to TRBD2. CDR3 size: 16 residues. The V segment lost 0 bases and the J segment 5 bases; nucleotides outside the gene matches: 6. In germline, CDR1 is SGHRS, CDR2 YFSETQ. The CDR3 nucleotides read TGCGCCAGCAGCTTGGGGTGGCTAGCGGGAAACAATGAGCAGTTCTTC. Translated, it gives CASSLGWLAGNNEQFF.

The chain is built from TRBV18 and TRBJ1-6; D unclear. This CDR3 region has 13 residues. Trimming stripped 6 bases from V and 6 bases from J, with 9 bases between. CDR1 KGHSH and CDR2 LQKENI come from the germline V gene. CDR3 region: CASSQETNSPLHF. For the CDR3, the DNA is TGTGCCAGCTCGCAAGAGACTAATTCACCCCTCCACTTT.

This clone was found once. This sequence joins TRBV5-4 and TRBJ2-1, with unresolved D. The CDR3 has 17 residues. Per the germline V gene, CDR1 is SGHNT and CDR2 is YYREEE (reference sequence). Trimming took off 0 bases at V and 0 bases at J, with 13 bases between the two ends. The CDR3 here is CASSLDQLRSSYNEQFF. The CDR3 coding sequence is TGTGCCAGCAGCTTGGATCAACTCAGAAGCTCCTACAATGAGCAGTTCTTC.

The CDR3 DNA reads TGTGCCAGCAGCATACAACGACAGGGTGAGGGTGAGCAGTTCTTC. Encoded protein: CASSIQRQGEGEQFF. The genes are TRBV7-2 and TRBJ2-1, with 7 positions matching TRBD1. The CDR3 runs to 15 residues. V shed 5 bases and J 9 bases; nucleotides not matched to a gene: 13. From germline, CDR1 is SGHTA and CDR2 FQGNSA. The variable domain in full, completed from reference TRBV7-2 and TRBJ2-1, reads GAGVSQSPSNKVTEKGKDVELRCDPISGHTALYWYRQSLGQGLEFLIYFQGNSAPDKSGLPSDRFSAERTGGSVSTLTIQRTQQEDSAVYLCASSIQRQGEGEQFFGPGTRLTVL.

The V call is TRBV4-1, the J call TRBJ1-3, with TRBD1 matching over 7 bases. This CDR3 comprises 16 residues. The V segment lost 5 bases and the J segment 2 bases; nucleotides outside the gene matches: 9. Germline CDR1 and CDR2: MGHRA and YSYEKL. The CDR3 DNA reads as TGCGCCAGCAGCTCCCCCGCCAGGGGGGCTGGAAACACCATATATTTT. It is translated as CASSSPARGAGNTIYF.

V gene TRBV28 combines with J gene TRBJ1-1; a weak D match, TRBD1 (5 bases). Germline V gene data show CDR1 as MDHEN and CDR2 as SYDVKM. The CDR3 runs 15 residues. Trimming removed 2 bases from V and 3 bases from J, with 13 bases in between. The CDR3: CASSLPGALDTEAFF. The DNA for the CDR3 is TGTGCCAGCAGTTTACCCGGGGCGTTGGACACTGAAGCTTTCTTT.

This chain connects TRBV5-1 to TRBJ2-3, with D tentatively TRBD1 (5 bases). Trimming pared 2 bases from V and 3 bases from J, leaving 10 bases between. Per the germline V gene, CDR1 is SGHRS and CDR2 is YFSETQ. The CDR3 sequence is 14 residues long. CDR3 in DNA: TGCGCCAGCAGCTTTTCAGGGCGGACAGATACGCAGTATTTT. The encoded protein is CASSFSGRTDTQYF.

The V gene is TRBV4-2, the J gene TRBJ2-7; D is unclear. This CDR3 spans 14 amino acids. Germline lookup yields CDR1 LGHNA and CDR2 YNFKEQ. V was trimmed by 0 bases and J by 6 bases, leaving 12 bases between them. Here the CDR3 reads CASSQDSPVREQYF. In nucleotides, the CDR3 is TGTGCCAGCAGCCAAGATTCCCCGGTCCGCGAGCAGTACTTC.

The V and J genes are TRBV6-6 and TRBJ1-1; TRBD1 aligns across 7 bases. V lost 5 bases and J lost 0; bases outside the gene matches: 3. Germline assignment: CDR1 MNHNY and CDR2 SVGAGI (reference sequence). The CDR3 totals 14 residues. DNA of the CDR3: TGTGCCAGCAGTAAACAGGGGCTGAACACTGAAGCTTTCTTT. Amino acid sequence: CASSKQGLNTEAFF.

This clone was seen once. The chain recombines TRBV30 with TRBJ1-4; no reliable D call. CDR1 and CDR2 from the germline V gene are GTSNPN and SVGIG (reference sequence). The CDR3 runs 11 residues. Trimming left V 1 base short and J 10 bases short, with 7 bases between. This CDR3 reads CAWSGFRKLFF. CDR3 sequence (DNA): TGTGCCTGGAGTGGTTTCCGAAAACTGTTTTTT.

V gene TRBV10-3 combines with J gene TRBJ2-7; possible D gene TRBD2, 6 bases. This CDR3 spans 15 amino acids. The V gene's germline CDR1 is ENHRY and CDR2 SYGVKD. Trimming took off 0 bases at V and 3 bases at J, with 12 bases between the two ends. CDR3: CAISESIGSVYEQYF. As DNA, the CDR3 is TGTGCCATCAGTGAGTCGATCGGGAGTGTCTACGAGCAGTACTTC.

V usage is TRBV7-9 and J usage is TRBJ2-7, with D uncertain. The CDR3 sequence is 15 residues long. Germline lookup yields CDR1 SEHNR and CDR2 FQNEAQ (reference sequence). V gave up 4 bases and J gave up 2 bases, with 15 bases separating them. The CDR3 spells CASSYLGLGTYEQYF. The CDR3 coding sequence is TGTGCCAGCAGCTACTTAGGTCTAGGGACCTACGAGCAGTACTTC. The full variable domain, its missing parts supplied by reference TRBV7-9 and TRBJ2-7, is DTGVSQNPRHKITKRGQNVTFRCDPISEHNRLYWYRQTLGQGPEFLTYFQNEAQLEKSRLLSDRFSAERPKGSFSTLEIQRTEQGDSAMYLCASSYLGLGTYEQYFGPGTRLTVT.

CDR3 DNA: TGTGCCAGTAGTATACAGGGGAGAGGGACTGAAGCTTTCTTT. Its protein product is CASSIQGRGTEAFF. This chain joins TRBV19 and TRBJ1-1, with a possible D match to TRBD1 (6 bases). The CDR3 sequence is 14 residues long. V dropped 2 bases and J dropped 5 bases, with 12 bases sitting between them. The germline gives CDR1 LNHDA, CDR2 SQIVND (reference sequence).

This chain connects TRBV30 to TRBJ2-1, with D perhaps matching TRBD1 (6 bases). The germline V gene has CDR1 GTSNPN and CDR2 SVGIG (reference sequence). V was pared by 4 bases and J by 8 bases, with 12 bases between. The CDR3 length is 12 residues. CDR3 in amino acids: CAWTGVGYEQFF. For the CDR3, the DNA is TGTGCCTGGACAGGGGTCGGGTATGAGCAGTTCTTC.

This clone has a single count. The V and J genes are TRBV5-1 and TRBJ1-2, with D tentatively TRBD1 (6 bases). CDR1 is SGHRS and CDR2 is YFSETQ in the germline V gene. CDR3 length: 16 residues. V lost 3 bases, J lost 6 bases, and 21 bases lay in between. CDR3 region: CASSSPQGEGFNGYTF. CDR3 bases: TGCGCCAGCAGCTCCCCACAGGGAGAGGGCTTTAATGGCTACACCTTC.

The chain recombines TRBV7-6 with TRBJ2-7; TRBD2 matches 11 bases. CDR1 is SGHVS and CDR2 is FNYEAQ in the germline V gene. Losses at the gene ends were 4 bases for V and 3 bases for J; bases not matched to a gene: 8. The CDR3 length is 16 residues. The CDR3 is CASSSTGLAGHYEQYF. DNA of the CDR3: TGTGCCAGCAGCTCAACCGGACTAGCGGGCCACTACGAGCAGTACTTC.

This chain joins TRBV2 and TRBJ1-3, with D perhaps TRBD1 (5 bases). This CDR3 contains 15 residues. Germline CDR1 and CDR2: SNHLY and FYNNEI. V shed 6 bases and J shed 0 bases, with 12 bases lying between them. In DNA form, the CDR3 reads TGTGCCAGCAGGGCCGGGACTGTCTCTGGAAACACCATATATTTT. This codes for CASRAGTVSGNTIYF.

The rearrangement links TRBV5-4 to TRBJ2-7; 7 positions agree with TRBD2. The V gene's germline CDR1 is SGHNT and CDR2 YYREEE (reference sequence). The CDR3 is 15 amino acids. Trimming cost V 1 base and J 3 bases; bases outside gene matches: 7. The DNA for the CDR3 is TGTGCCAGCAGCTTGAGAGGGAGGGCCCTCTACGAGCAGTACTTC. Its protein is CASSLRGRALYEQYF.